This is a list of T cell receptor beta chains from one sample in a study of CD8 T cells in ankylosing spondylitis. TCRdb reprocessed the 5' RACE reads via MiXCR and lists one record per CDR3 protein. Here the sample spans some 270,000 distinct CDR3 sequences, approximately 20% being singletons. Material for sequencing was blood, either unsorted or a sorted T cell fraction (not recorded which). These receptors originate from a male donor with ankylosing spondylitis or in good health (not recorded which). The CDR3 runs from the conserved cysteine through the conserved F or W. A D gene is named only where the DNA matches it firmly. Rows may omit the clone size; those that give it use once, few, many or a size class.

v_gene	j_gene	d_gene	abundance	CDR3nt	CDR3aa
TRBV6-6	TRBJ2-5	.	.	TGTGCCAGCAGTTCCTCCGGACTGGAGACCCAGTACTTC	CASSSSGLETQYF
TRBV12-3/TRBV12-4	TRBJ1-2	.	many	TGTGCCAGCAGTTTAGCTGCAGGGTATTATGGCTACACCTTC	CASSLAAGYYGYTF
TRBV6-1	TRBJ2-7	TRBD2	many	TGTGCCAGCAGTGAGCCGGGTGCTAGCGGGAGCTACGAGCAGTACTTC	CASSEPGASGSYEQYF
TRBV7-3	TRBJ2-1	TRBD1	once	TGTGCCAGCAGTCCACAGGGGCCCGGCGATGAGCAGTTCTTC	CASSPQGPGDEQFF
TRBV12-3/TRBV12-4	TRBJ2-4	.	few	TGTGCCAGCAGTGACGTTGGTGAAAACATTCAGTACTTC	CASSDVGENIQYF
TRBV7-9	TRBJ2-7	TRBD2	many	TGTGCCAGCAGCTTAACGGGGACTAGCGGGAGTTGGGAGCAGTACTTC	CASSLTGTSGSWEQYF
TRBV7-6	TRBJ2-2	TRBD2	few	TGTGCCAGCAGCTTAGAGCGGGGCACCGGGGAGCTGTTTTTT	CASSLERGTGELFF
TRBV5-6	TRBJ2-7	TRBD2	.	TGTGCCAGCAGCTCCGGGACTAGCCCTATCGAGCAGTACTTC	CASSSGTSPIEQYF
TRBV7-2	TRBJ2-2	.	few	TGTGCCAGCAGCCCAACCGGACCATATAACACCGGGGAGCTGTTTTTT	CASSPTGPYNTGELFF
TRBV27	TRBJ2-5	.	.	TGTGCCAGCAGTCTAACCCCAAGCAGGGAGACCCAGTACTTC	CASSLTPSRETQYF
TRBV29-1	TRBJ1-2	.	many	TGCAGCGTGGGGGGGAATAACTATGGCTACACCTTC	CSVGGNNYGYTF
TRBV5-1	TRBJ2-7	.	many	TGCGCCAGCACCGACGCGATGAGTCAGCCCTACGAGCAGTACTTC	CASTDAMSQPYEQYF
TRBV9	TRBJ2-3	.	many	TGTGCCAGCAGCCCCGAGCTTGATACAGATACGCAGTATTTT	CASSPELDTDTQYF
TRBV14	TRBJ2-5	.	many	TGTGCCAGCAGCCTATTGAAAGCGCAAGAGACCCAGTACTTC	CASSLLKAQETQYF
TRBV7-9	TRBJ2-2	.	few	TGTGCCAGCAGCCCTGAATTGGGGCCCGGGGAGCTGTTTTTT	CASSPELGPGELFF
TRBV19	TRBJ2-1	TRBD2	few	TGTGCCAGTAGCCTCGCCGGGACTAGTTTGAATGAGCAGTTCTTC	CASSLAGTSLNEQFF
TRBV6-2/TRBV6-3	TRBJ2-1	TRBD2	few	TGTGCCAGCAGTTACTCCGGACTAGCGGGAGGGCTTGAGCAGTTCTTC	CASSYSGLAGGLEQFF
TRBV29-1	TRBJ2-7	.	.	TGCAGCGTTGCACAACCCTCCTCCTACGAGCAGTACTTC	CSVAQPSSYEQYF
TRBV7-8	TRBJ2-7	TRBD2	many	TGTGCCAGCAGCTCCGGGACTAGGCTCTACGAGCAGTACTTC	CASSSGTRLYEQYF
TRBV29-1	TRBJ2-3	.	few	TGCAGCGTTGAAGATCGAGGGGCGCATGATACGCAGTATTTT	CSVEDRGAHDTQYF
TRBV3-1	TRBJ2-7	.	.	TGTGCCAGCACCCAGGGAACCTACGAGCAGTACTTC	CASTQGTYEQYF
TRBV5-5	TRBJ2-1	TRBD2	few	TGTGCCAGCAGCCCGGGACTACCTTTGGGTGAGCAGTTCTTC	CASSPGLPLGEQFF
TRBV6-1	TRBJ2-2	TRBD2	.	TGTGCCAGCAGCCAGGGACTAGCTGATCTCGGGGAGCTGTTTTTT	CASSQGLADLGELFF
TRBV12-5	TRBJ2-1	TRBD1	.	TGTGCTAGTGGTTTGACGACAGGGGGCTCCTACAATGAGCAGTTCTTC	CASGLTTGGSYNEQFF
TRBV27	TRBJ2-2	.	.	TGTGCCAGCAGTTCAGTCAGTTTGAACACCGGGGAGCTGTTTTTT	CASSSVSLNTGELFF
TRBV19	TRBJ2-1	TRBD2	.	TGTGCCGCTAGCGGGAGCTCCTACAATGAGCAGTTCTTC	CAASGSSYNEQFF
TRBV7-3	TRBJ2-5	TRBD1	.	TGTGCCAGCAGCACCTCAGGGGGAACGGGAGAGACCCAGTACTTC	CASSTSGGTGETQYF
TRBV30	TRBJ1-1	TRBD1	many	TGTGCCTGGAGTGCTGGGACAGGGAGCACTGAAGCTTTCTTT	CAWSAGTGSTEAFF
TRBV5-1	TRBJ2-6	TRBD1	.	TGCGCCAGCAGCTTGGACAGGGGGCCATCTGGGGCCAACGTCCTGACTTTC	CASSLDRGPSGANVLTF
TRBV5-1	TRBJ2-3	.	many	TGCGCCAGCAGAATTGGGGACGGCTTCAGCACAGATACGCAGTATTTT	CASRIGDGFSTDTQYF
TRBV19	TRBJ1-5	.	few	TGTGCCAGTAGTATCATCCCGCGGCAGGGCCGAATTAGCAATCAGCCCCAGCATTTT	CASSIIPRQGRISNQPQHF
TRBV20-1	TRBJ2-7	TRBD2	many	TGCAGTGCGCAACTACCGGGACTAGCGGCTTACGAGCAGTACTTC	CSAQLPGLAAYEQYF
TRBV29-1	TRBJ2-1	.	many	TGCAGCGTTGAGGGGCTAAACAATGAGCAGTTCTTC	CSVEGLNNEQFF
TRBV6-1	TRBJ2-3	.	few	TGTGCCAGCACACGGTGGCGTGGAGGGAGCACAGATACGCAGTATTTT	CASTRWRGGSTDTQYF
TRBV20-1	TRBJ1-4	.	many	TGCAGTGCCCCAGCAACTAATGAAAAACTGTTTTTT	CSAPATNEKLFF
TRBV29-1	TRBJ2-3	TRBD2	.	TGCAGCGTTGAACGGGGAGGGCCGTCAGATACGCAGTATTTT	CSVERGGPSDTQYF
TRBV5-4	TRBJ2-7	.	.	TGTGCCAGCAGCTTGAAGTTAGGAAACGAGCAGTACTTC	CASSLKLGNEQYF
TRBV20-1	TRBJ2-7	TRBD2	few	TGCAGTGCTAGTCTGTCCCCTGGACTTAGCGGGAAATACGAGCAGTACTTC	CSASLSPGLSGKYEQYF
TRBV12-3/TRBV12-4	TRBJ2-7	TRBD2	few	TGTGCCAGCAGTTCTCTAGCGGGTGCCTACGAGCAGTACTTC	CASSSLAGAYEQYF
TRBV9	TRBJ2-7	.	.	TGTGCCAGCAGCCCATCCGGGGGAATCTACGAGCAGTACTTC	CASSPSGGIYEQYF
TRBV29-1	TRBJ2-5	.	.	TGCAGCGTTCCCTTGGGATATGGAGAGACCCAGTACTTC	CSVPLGYGETQYF
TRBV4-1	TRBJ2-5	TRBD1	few	TGCGCCAGCAGCCAAGAGGACAGGGGACGGATAGCAGAGACCCAGTACTTC	CASSQEDRGRIAETQYF
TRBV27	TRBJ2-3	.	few	TGTGCCAGCAGTTTTGCTAGCGCGAGCACAGATACGCAGTATTTT	CASSFASASTDTQYF
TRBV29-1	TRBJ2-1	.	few	TGCAGCGTTGAGGGGAGGGGGCCTTTCAATGAGCAGTTCTTC	CSVEGRGPFNEQFF
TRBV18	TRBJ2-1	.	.	TGTGCCAGCTCACCAGTGGGAGTAGGCCGAGCGGCTTACAATGAGCAGTTCTTC	CASSPVGVGRAAYNEQFF
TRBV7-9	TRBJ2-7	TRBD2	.	TGTGCCAGCAGCTTAGAGATTAGCGGGATATACGAGCAGTACTTC	CASSLEISGIYEQYF
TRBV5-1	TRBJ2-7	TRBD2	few	TGCGCCAGCAGGGAAGGACTAGCAGACTACTACGAGCAGTACTTC	CASREGLADYYEQYF
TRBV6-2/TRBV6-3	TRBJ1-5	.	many	TGTGCCAGCAGTTACTCGATGGCGGTTAGCAATCAGCCCCAGCATTTT	CASSYSMAVSNQPQHF
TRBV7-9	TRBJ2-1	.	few	TGTGCCAGCAGCCCTCTCCCCGGGACCACGAATGAGCAGTTCTTC	CASSPLPGTTNEQFF